This record covers a single TCR beta chain. The sample belongs to a study of blood T cell repertoires in COVID-19. The table came from immunoSEQ multiplex PCR; TCRdb's copy has only in-frame clones and leaves some out. This table has hundreds of thousands of clones, approximately 90% appearing once. This CDR3 region has 18 residues. Deletions cut 1 base from V and 1 base from J, with 16 bases between. Germline V gene data show CDR1 as SEHNR and CDR2 as FQNEAQ (reference sequence). Sequences were obtained from peripheral blood. The V call is TRBV7-9, the J call TRBJ1-4, with D perhaps TRBD1 (5 bases). This receptor was obtained from a woman aged 25 to 45 with active or convalescent COVID-19. The CDR3 spells CASSLVSFGQGTNEKLFF. The CDR3 DNA sequence: TGTGCCAGCAGCTTAGTCTCGTTCGGGCAGGGAACTAATGAAAAACTGTTTTTT.